This record covers a single TCR beta chain. This entry belongs to a study of blood T cells in healthy people across ages. Through a sample-barcoded 5' primer and a J-beta primer mix, a second PCR was run for roughly 7 to 12 cycles. From the 5' RACE reads, TCRdb called clonotypes with MiXCR, one entry per CDR3 protein. Of 1.5 million or so distinct CDR3 sequences listed, roughly 40% are singletons. The CDR3 runs to 13 residues. Germline V gene sequence: CDR1 DFQATT, CDR2 SNEGSKA (reference sequence). Trimming removed 2 bases from V and 11 bases from J, with 18 bases in between. This chain links TRBV20-1 with TRBJ2-5; either TRBD1 or TRBD2 may fit D (5 bases each). Sequencing input: blood. The TCR was taken from a woman younger than 35 in good health. The CDR3 DNA reads TGCAGTGCTAGAACCGGGGCCGTCTATCAGCAGTACTTC. It is translated as CSARTGAVYQQYF.